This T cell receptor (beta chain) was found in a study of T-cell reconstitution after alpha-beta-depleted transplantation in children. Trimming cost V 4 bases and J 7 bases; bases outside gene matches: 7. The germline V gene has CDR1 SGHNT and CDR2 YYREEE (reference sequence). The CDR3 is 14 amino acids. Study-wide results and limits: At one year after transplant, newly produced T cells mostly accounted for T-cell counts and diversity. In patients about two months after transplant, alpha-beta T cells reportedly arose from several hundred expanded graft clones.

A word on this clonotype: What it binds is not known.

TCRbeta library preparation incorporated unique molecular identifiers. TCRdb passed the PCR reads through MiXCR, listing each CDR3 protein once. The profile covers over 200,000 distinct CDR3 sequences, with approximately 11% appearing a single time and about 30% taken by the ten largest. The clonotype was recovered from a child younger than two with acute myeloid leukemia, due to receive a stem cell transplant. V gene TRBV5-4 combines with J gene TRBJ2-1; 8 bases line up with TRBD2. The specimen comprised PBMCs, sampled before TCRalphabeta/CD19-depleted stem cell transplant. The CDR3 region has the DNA TGTGCCAGCAGCGCCACGGGGGGGACGAATGAGCAGTTCTTC. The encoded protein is CASSATGGTNEQFF.